These 17 T cell receptor beta chains were sequenced from one sample in a study of blood T cell repertoires in COVID-19. Profiling relied on immunoSEQ multiplex PCR, and the TCRdb table lists in-frame clones only, not all of them. The sample has 300,000 to 350,000 clones, 90% seen once. Material for sequencing was PBMCs or T cells enriched from blood (not recorded which). The receptor set was obtained from a woman aged 18-30 years with acute COVID-19.

The rearrangement uses TRBV28 and TRBJ1-2, with D unresolved. Germline-derived CDR1 and CDR2 are MDHEN and SYDVKM. This CDR3 has 12 residues. The V end was cut by 7 bases, the J end by 0 bases, with 6 bases between. CDR3 in DNA: TGTGCCAGCACACAGACTAACTATGGCTACACCTTC. It encodes CASTQTNYGYTF.

The chain joins TRBV15 to TRBJ1-5; 7 bases fit TRBD1. Trimming removed 3 bases from V and 5 bases from J; junction bases left unmatched: 10. Germline V gives CDR1 LNHNV, CDR2 YYDKDF (reference sequence). The CDR3 is made up of 16 amino acids. CDR3 sequence (DNA): TGTGCCACCAGCAGGTCGGCCAGGGGGAGTTATCAGCCCCAGCATTTT. Protein product: CATSRSARGSYQPQHF.

V is TRBV18 and J is TRBJ2-2; D might be TRBD1 (6 bases). The V end lost 1 base, the J end lost 7 bases, and 10 bases lay between the germline ends. Germline-derived CDR1 and CDR2 are KGHSH and LQKENI. There are 14 residues in the CDR3. CDR3 bases: TGTGCCAGCTCACCACTGGGGGCCGGCGGGGAGCTGTTTTTT. Protein: CASSPLGAGGELFF.

The V gene is TRBV29-1, the J gene TRBJ1-1, with D tentatively TRBD1 (5 bases). Trimming left V 7 bases short and J 0 bases short, with 9 bases between. The CDR3 sequence is 12 residues long. Per the germline V gene, CDR1 is SQVTM and CDR2 is ANQGSEA. CDR3: CSGQRMNTEAFF. The DNA for the CDR3 is TGCAGCGGACAGCGCATGAACACTGAAGCTTTCTTT.

The chain joins TRBV19 to TRBJ2-3; D not resolved. The germline V gene has CDR1 LNHDA and CDR2 SQIVND (reference sequence). The CDR3 consists of 14 residues. Trimming pared 2 bases from V and 1 base from J, leaving 7 bases between. CDR3 loop: CASSISQGTDTQYF. In DNA form, the CDR3 reads TGTGCCAGTAGTATATCTCAGGGCACAGATACGCAGTATTTT.

The chain recombines TRBV19 with TRBJ2-7; D ambiguous. Germline V gene sequence: CDR1 LNHDA, CDR2 SQIVND (reference sequence). The CDR3 runs to 16 residues. Trimming removed 6 bases from V and 3 bases from J, with 21 bases in between. The CDR3 reads CASSPLYGVESYEQYF. The CDR3 DNA reads as TGTGCCAGTAGCCCCCTCTACGGAGTTGAGAGCTACGAGCAGTACTTC.

This clone was seen a few times. This chain links TRBV6-2 or TRBV6-3 with TRBJ1-5; D gene ambiguous. CDR3 length: 17 amino acids. Trimming cost V 0 bases and J 4 bases, with 16 bases left between them. Germline V gives CDR1 MNHEY, CDR2 SVGEGT. The CDR3 spells CASSYSTAKTLNQPQHF. For the CDR3, the DNA is TGTGCCAGCAGTTACTCGACTGCCAAGACCCTAAATCAGCCCCAGCATTTT.

This clone has just one count. J is TRBJ1-1 and V is TRBV29-1; TRBD1 is a possible D gene (5 bases). Trimming took 1 base from V and 7 from J, leaving 13 bases between them. The length of the CDR3 is 13 residues. CDR1 is SQVTM and CDR2 is ANQGSEA in the germline V gene. In DNA, the CDR3 is TGCAGCGTTGAAGGGCGGCAGGGCTATGAAGCTTTCTTT. The encoded protein is CSVEGRQGYEAFF.

The chain combines TRBV5-1 with TRBJ1-4, with D possibly matching TRBD1 (5 bases). V dropped 0 bases and J dropped 8 bases, with 11 bases sitting between them. CDR1 and CDR2 from the germline V gene are SGHRS and YFSETQ. This CDR3 spans 14 amino acids. CDR3 coding DNA: TGCGCCAGCAGCTTGGGCAGGGAGGCGGAAAAACTGTTTTTT. Amino acids: CASSLGREAEKLFF. Together with reference TRBV5-1 and TRBJ1-4, the CDR3 gives the full variable domain: KAGVTQTPRYLIKTRGQQVTLSCSPISGHRSVSWYQQTPGQGLQFLFEYFSETQRNKGNFPGRFSGRQFSNSRSEMNVSTLELGDSALYLCASSLGREAEKLFFGSGTQLSVL.

V gene TRBV30 combines with J gene TRBJ2-3; 7 bases are a match to TRBD1. J gave up 2 bases and V 1 base, and 6 bases lay outside the gene matches. The CDR3 totals 15 residues. Looked up from germline, CDR1 is GTSNPN and CDR2 is SVGIG (reference sequence). As DNA, the CDR3 is TGTGCCTGGAGTGCCGGGACAGCCGACACAGATACGCAGTATTTT. This codes for CAWSAGTADTDTQYF.

The chain uses TRBV4-1 and TRBJ2-5; D is perhaps TRBD1 (6 bases). The V end was cut by 0 bases, the J end by 4 bases, with 9 bases between. The CDR3 is 14 amino acids. Germline assignment: CDR1 MGHRA and CDR2 YSYEKL. CDR3 sequence: CASSQEDRPETQYF. CDR3 coding DNA: TGCGCCAGCAGCCAAGAAGACAGGCCAGAGACCCAGTACTTC.

The rearrangement links TRBV5-1 to TRBJ2-7; a possible D gene is TRBD2 (5 bases). Between the trimmed V and J ends, which lost 2 bases and 0 bases, there was a span of 12 bases. This CDR3 has 15 amino acids. CDR1 and CDR2 (germline): SGHRS, YFSETQ. The CDR3 loop reads CASSFESGLSYEQYF. The CDR3 bases are TGCGCCAGCAGCTTTGAGAGCGGACTCTCCTACGAGCAGTACTTC. Together with reference TRBV5-1 and TRBJ2-7, the CDR3 gives the full variable domain: KAGVTQTPRYLIKTRGQQVTLSCSPISGHRSVSWYQQTPGQGLQFLFEYFSETQRNKGNFPGRFSGRQFSNSRSEMNVSTLELGDSALYLCASSFESGLSYEQYFGPGTRLTVT.

J is TRBJ1-6 and V is TRBV6-2 or TRBV6-3, with 7 bases lining up with TRBD1. Germline V gives CDR1 MNHEY, CDR2 SVGEGT. This CDR3 comprises 18 residues. The V segment lost 6 bases and the J segment 0 bases; nucleotides outside the gene matches: 11. The CDR3 spells CASSTGTERSSYNSPLHF. DNA for the CDR3: TGTGCCAGCAGCACCGGGACAGAAAGGAGCTCCTATAATTCACCCCTCCACTTT.

About this clone: Other DNA variants within this sample encode the same CDR3. The chain uses TRBV7-3 and TRBJ2-1, with 9 bases identical to TRBD2. Trimming took 6 bases from V and 1 from J; bases not matched to a gene: 4. Germline V gene data show CDR1 as SGHTA and CDR2 as FQGTGA. There are 15 residues in the CDR3. The DNA for the CDR3 is TGTGCCAGCAGTTGGCGGGAGGGGTCCTACAATGAGCAGTTCTTC. Amino acids: CASSWREGSYNEQFF.

This chain joins TRBV5-1 and TRBJ2-5; D uncertain. Germline CDR1 reads SGHRS; CDR2 reads YFSETQ. The V end was cut by 4 bases, the J end by 4 bases, with 5 bases between. CDR3 size: 11 residues. Here the CDR3 DNA reads TGCGCCAGCAGCACTGGAGAGACCCAGTACTTC. Translated, it gives CASSTGETQYF.

This clone was seen only once. The J gene is TRBJ1-2, the V gene TRBV6-5; TRBD1 aligns across 9 bases. The V gene's germline CDR1 is MNHEY and CDR2 SVGAGI. The CDR3 is made up of 15 amino acids. The trim removed 6 bases at V and 6 bases at J, leaving 11 bases unmatched. CDR3 in DNA: TGTGCCAGCAGATCCAGACAGGGGGGCGAGAATGGCTACACCTTC. Protein sequence: CASRSRQGGENGYTF.

The chain uses TRBV29-1 and TRBJ2-1, with 8 bases aligning to TRBD2. CDR1 is SQVTM and CDR2 is ANQGSEA in the germline V gene. CDR3 size: 14 residues. Trimming cost V 3 bases and J 8 bases; bases outside gene matches: 9. The CDR3 DNA reads as TGCAGCGTTGAGGGGACTAGATATCCATATGAGCAGTTCTTC. It yields the protein CSVEGTRYPYEQFF.